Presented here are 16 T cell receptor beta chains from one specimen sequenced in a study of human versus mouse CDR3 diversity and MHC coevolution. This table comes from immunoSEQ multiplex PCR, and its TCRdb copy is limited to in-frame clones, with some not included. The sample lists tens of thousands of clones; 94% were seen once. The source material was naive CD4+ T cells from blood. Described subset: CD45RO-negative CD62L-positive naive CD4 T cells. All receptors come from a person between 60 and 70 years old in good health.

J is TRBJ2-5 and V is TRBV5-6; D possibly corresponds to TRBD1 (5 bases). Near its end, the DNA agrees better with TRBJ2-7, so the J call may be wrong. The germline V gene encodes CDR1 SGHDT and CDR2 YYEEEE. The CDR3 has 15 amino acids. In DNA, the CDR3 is TGTGCCAGCAGCTTGGTCAGTGCAGGGCCTCGCGAGCAGTACTTC. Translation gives CASSLVSAGPREQYF.

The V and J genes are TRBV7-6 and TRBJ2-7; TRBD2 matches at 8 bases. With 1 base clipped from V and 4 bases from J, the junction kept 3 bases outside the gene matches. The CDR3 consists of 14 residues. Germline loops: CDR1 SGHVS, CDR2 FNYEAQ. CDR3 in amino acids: CASSLGTSLYEQYF. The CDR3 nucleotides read TGTGCCAGCAGCTTAGGGACTAGCTTATACGAGCAGTACTTC.

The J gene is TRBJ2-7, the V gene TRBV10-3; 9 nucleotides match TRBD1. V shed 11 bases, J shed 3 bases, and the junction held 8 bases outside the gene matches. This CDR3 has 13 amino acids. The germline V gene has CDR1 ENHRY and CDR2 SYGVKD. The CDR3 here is CASRRDRVYEQYF. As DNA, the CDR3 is TGTGCCTCCCGCCGGGACAGGGTCTACGAGCAGTACTTC.

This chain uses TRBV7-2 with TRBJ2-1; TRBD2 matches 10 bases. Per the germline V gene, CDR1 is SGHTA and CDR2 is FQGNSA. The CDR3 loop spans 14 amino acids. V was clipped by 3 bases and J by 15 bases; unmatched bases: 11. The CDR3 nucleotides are TGTGCCAGCAGCTTTCCTAGCGGGAGCTTACCCTGGTTCTTC. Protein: CASSFPSGSLPWFF.

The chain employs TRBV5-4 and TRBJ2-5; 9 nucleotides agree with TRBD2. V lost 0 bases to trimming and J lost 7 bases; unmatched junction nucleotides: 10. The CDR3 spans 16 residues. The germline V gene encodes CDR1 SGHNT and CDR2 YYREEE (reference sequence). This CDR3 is CASSLAIAGVSRTQYF. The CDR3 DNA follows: TGTGCCAGCAGCTTGGCAATAGCGGGAGTATCGCGGACCCAGTACTTC.

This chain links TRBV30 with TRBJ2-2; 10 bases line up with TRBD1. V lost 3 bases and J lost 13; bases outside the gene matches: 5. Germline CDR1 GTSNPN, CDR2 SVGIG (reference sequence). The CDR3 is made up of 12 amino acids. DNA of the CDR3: TGTGCCTGGAGCGGGACAGGGGAGGGGCTGTTTTTT. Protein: CAWSGTGEGLFF.

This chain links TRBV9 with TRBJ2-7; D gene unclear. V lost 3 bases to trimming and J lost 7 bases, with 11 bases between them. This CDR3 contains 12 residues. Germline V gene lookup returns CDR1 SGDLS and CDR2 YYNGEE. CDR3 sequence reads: CASSGPSGEQYF. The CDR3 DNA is TGTGCCAGCAGCGGCCCATCCGGGGAGCAGTACTTC.

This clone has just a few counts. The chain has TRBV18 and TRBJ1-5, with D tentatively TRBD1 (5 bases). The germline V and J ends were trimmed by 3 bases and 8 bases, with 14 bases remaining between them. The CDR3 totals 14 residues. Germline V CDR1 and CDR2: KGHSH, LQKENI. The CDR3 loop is CASSPVGGKEPQHF. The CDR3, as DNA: TGTGCCAGCTCACCGGTCGGGGGAAAGGAGCCCCAGCATTTT.

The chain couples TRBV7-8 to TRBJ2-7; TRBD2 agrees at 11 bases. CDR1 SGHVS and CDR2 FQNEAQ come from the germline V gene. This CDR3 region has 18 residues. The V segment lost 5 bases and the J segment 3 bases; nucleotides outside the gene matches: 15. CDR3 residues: CASSPQGLAVIGVYEQYF. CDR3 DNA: TGTGCCAGCAGCCCGCAGGGACTAGCGGTGATAGGGGTCTACGAGCAGTACTTC. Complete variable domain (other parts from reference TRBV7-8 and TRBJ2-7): GAGVSQSPRYKVAKRGQDVALRCDPISGHVSLFWYQQALGQGPEFLTYFQNEAQLDKSGLPSDRFFAERPEGSVSTLKIQRTQQEDSAVYLCASSPQGLAVIGVYEQYFGPGTRLTVT.

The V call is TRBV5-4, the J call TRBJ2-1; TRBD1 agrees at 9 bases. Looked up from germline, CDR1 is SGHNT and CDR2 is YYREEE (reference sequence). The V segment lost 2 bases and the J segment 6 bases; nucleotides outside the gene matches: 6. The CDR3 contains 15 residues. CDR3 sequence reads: CASSFRGQGGNEQFF. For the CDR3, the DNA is TGTGCCAGCAGCTTTCGGGGACAGGGAGGCAATGAGCAGTTCTTC.

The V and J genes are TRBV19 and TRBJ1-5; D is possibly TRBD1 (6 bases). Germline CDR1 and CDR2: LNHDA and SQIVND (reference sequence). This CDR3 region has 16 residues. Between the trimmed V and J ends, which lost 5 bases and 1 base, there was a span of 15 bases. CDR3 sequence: CASSPQGLGSNQPQHF. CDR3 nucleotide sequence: TGTGCCAGTAGTCCCCAGGGGCTTGGGAGCAATCAGCCCCAGCATTTT.

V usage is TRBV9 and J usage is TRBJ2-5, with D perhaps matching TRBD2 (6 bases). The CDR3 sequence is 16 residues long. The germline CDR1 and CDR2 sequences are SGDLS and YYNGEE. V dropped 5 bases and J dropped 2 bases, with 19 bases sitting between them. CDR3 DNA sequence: TGTGCCAGCAGTAAAACCGCGGGACTCCCTCAAGAGACCCAGTACTTC. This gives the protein CASSKTAGLPQETQYF.

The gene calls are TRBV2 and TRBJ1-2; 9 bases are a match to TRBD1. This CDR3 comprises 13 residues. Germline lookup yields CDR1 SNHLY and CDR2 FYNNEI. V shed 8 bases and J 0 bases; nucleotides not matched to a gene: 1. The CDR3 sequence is CASRTGANYGYTF. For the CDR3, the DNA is TGTGCCAGCCGGACAGGGGCTAACTATGGCTACACCTTC. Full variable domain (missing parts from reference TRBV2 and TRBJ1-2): EPEVTQTPSHQVTQMGQEVILRCVPISNHLYFYWYRQILGQKVEFLVSFYNNEISEKSEIFDDQFSVERPDGSNFTLKIRSTKLEDSAMYFCASRTGANYGYTFGSGTRLTVV.

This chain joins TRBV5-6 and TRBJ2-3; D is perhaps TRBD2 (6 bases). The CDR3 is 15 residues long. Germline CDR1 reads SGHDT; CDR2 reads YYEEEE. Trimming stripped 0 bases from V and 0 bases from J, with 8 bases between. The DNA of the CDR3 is TGTGCCAGCAGCTTGGTAGCGGCTAGCACAGATACGCAGTATTTT. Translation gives CASSLVAASTDTQYF.

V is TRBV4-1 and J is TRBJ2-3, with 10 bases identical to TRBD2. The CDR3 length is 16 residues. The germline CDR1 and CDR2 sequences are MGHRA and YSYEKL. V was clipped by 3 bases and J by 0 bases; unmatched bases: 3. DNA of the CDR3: TGCGCCAGCAGCCATGTGGGACTAGCGAGCACAGATACGCAGTATTTT. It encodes CASSHVGLASTDTQYF.

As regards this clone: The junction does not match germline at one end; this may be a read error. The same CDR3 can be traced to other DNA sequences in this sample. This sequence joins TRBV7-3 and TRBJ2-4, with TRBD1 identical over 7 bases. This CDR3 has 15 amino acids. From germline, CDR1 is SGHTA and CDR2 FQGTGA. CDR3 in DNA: TGCGCCAGCAGCTCCCAGACAGGGAACAAAAACATTCAGTACTTC. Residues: CASSSQTGNKNIQYF.